These T cell receptor beta chains were read from a single sample in a study of T cell responses to AZD1222 COVID-19 vaccine. The repertoire was sequenced with immunoSEQ multiplex PCR; TCRdb's copy has only in-frame clones and lacks some. Of about 96,000 clones listed, roughly nine tenths are singletons. Sequenced material: peripheral blood, taken on day 0 of AZD1222 vaccination. These receptors came from an adult in good health. Each CDR3 is given with its conserved first and last residue. D genes are given only for firm matches. Only some rows state a clone size, as once, few, many or a class for expanded clones.

j_call v_call clone_size d_call cdr3_nt cdr3_aa
TRBJ1-6 TRBV4-2 - - TGTGCCAGCAGCCAAGATCTCCTCATGGGCAATTCACCCCTCCACTTT CASSQDLLMGNSPLHF
TRBJ2-1 TRBV4-3 - - TGCGCCAGCAGCCAAGATGTCGTGAGCTCCTACAATGAGCAGTTCTTC CASSQDVVSSYNEQFF
TRBJ2-1 TRBV5-4 - - TGTGCCAGCAGCTTGGTAGGATTCGATGAGCAGTTCTTC CASSLVGFDEQFF
TRBJ1-2 TRBV10-3 - - TGTGCCATCAGTGAGTCGGAAGGGGGAATGGATGGCTACACCTTC CAISESEGGMDGYTF
TRBJ1-1 TRBV6-6 - - TGTGCCAGCAGTCCCCGGCAGGGCACGTTTTTCTTT CASSPRQGTFFF
TRBJ2-7 TRBV7-9 - - TGTGCCAGCAGCAATACAGGTCCCTACGAGCAGTACTTC CASSNTGPYEQYF
TRBJ2-2 TRBV5-1 - TRBD2 TGCGCCAGCAGATCCGGGGGGGCCGGTAGCACCGGGGAGCTGTTTTTT CASRSGGAGSTGELFF
TRBJ2-3 TRBV6-4 - - TGTGCCAGCAGTGACTCGATCCCCCCCAGTACGCAGTATTTT CASSDSIPPSTQYF
TRBJ2-7 TRBV12-3/TRBV12-4 - - TGTGCCAGCAGTTTAGGGGCCCTTCTTAAGTACTTC CASSLGALLKYF
TRBJ2-2 TRBV19 - - TGTGCCAGTACTCTAGAGGCAGGGGACTACACCGGGGAGCTGTTTTTT CASTLEAGDYTGELFF
TRBJ1-5 TRBV19 once - TGTGCCAGTACCATACAGGGAGGACGAAATCAGCCCCAGCATTTT CASTIQGGRNQPQHF
TRBJ2-1 TRBV10-3 - - TGTGCCATCAGTGAGTCGGTACCGAAAACGCAGTTCTTC CAISESVPKTQFF
TRBJ1-1 TRBV28 - TRBD1 TGTGCCAGCAGTTCAGCAGGGGGTGTGAACACTGAAGCTTTCTTT CASSSAGGVNTEAFF
TRBJ1-4 TRBV5-1 - - TGCGCCAGCAGCTTGGCCCGAGAAAGTCCTGAAAAACTGTTTTTT CASSLARESPEKLFF
TRBJ2-7 TRBV2 - TRBD2 TGTGCCAGCAGACTTAGCGGGGGAGAGCAGTACTTC CASRLSGGEQYF
TRBJ1-1 TRBV3-1/TRBV3-2 - - TGTGCCAGCAGCCTTCGGACGGTGAACACTGAAGCTTTCTTT CASSLRTVNTEAFF
TRBJ2-7 TRBV27 - - TGTGCCAGCAGACAGACCGGACAGTTCTCCTACGAGCAGTACTTC CASRQTGQFSYEQYF
TRBJ1-1 TRBV5-1 - - TGCGCCAGCAGCTCCCGGTCGGAGAACACTGAAGCTTTCTTT CASSSRSENTEAFF
TRBJ2-3 TRBV6-5 - TRBD2 TGTGCCAGCAGTTACGGGACTAGCGGGGAAACAGATACGCAGTATTTT CASSYGTSGETDTQYF
TRBJ2-3 TRBV5-4 - - TGTGCCAGCAGCTTGGGCTTAGCGAGGTACACAGATACGCAGTATTTT CASSLGLARYTDTQYF
TRBJ1-3 TRBV7-9 - - TGTGCCAGCAGCCCCCCGACAGACAGCAAAAACACCATATATTTT CASSPPTDSKNTIYF
TRBJ1-2 TRBV19 - TRBD1 TGTGCCAGTAAAAGGACAGGGGGCTCTACTAACTATGGCTACACCTTC CASKRTGGSTNYGYTF
TRBJ2-7 TRBV30 - - TGTGCCTGGGCCCAGGACAGCGAGCAGTACTTC CAWAQDSEQYF
TRBJ1-1 TRBV10-3 once TRBD1 TGTGCCATCAGTGAGACAGGGGGGAACACTGAAGCTTTCTTT CAISETGGNTEAFF
TRBJ1-1 TRBV28 - - TGTGCCAGCAGTTTTAGCGGGGGCACTGAAGCTTTCTTT CASSFSGGTEAFF
TRBJ2-7 TRBV11-1 - TRBD2 TGTGCCAGCAGTATCCAGGACGGGAGGAACGAGCAGTACTTC CASSIQDGRNEQYF
TRBJ1-1 TRBV7-9 - - TGTGCCAGCAGCTCTGACACCTCGAACACTGAAGCTTTCTTT CASSSDTSNTEAFF
TRBJ2-5 TRBV18 - - TGTGCCAGCTCGCTCAATGAGGGGGGTCAAGAGACCCAGTACTTC CASSLNEGGQETQYF
TRBJ2-5 TRBV13 once - TGTGCCAGCAGCTTAGGGCCTCGACAAGAGACCCAGTACTTC CASSLGPRQETQYF
TRBJ1-4 TRBV30 - - TGTGCCTGGGGTCCTGATAATGAAAAACTGTTTTTT CAWGPDNEKLFF
TRBJ2-1 TRBV5-5 - - TGTGCCAGCAGCTTTGGCACCCCGGGGGCCTACAATGAGCAGTTCTTC CASSFGTPGAYNEQFF
TRBJ2-7 TRBV5-4 - TRBD2 TGTGCCAGCAGCTTGGGGGCCGGGACTAGCGGGGGACCTCCCTACGAGCAGTACTTC CASSLGAGTSGGPPYEQYF
TRBJ1-1 TRBV28 - TRBD1 TGTGCCAGCAGTCCCCAGAACAGGGGTTGGACTGAAGCTTTCTTT CASSPQNRGWTEAFF
TRBJ2-2 TRBV7-9 - TRBD1 TGTGCCAGCAGCCCGAGGACAGGGACGAACACCGGGGAGCTGTTTTTT CASSPRTGTNTGELFF
TRBJ1-2 TRBV27 few TRBD1 TGTGCCAGCAGTCTCCGGACAGGAGGATGGGGCTACACCTTC CASSLRTGGWGYTF
TRBJ1-3 TRBV9 - - TGTGCCAGCAGCGCAACAGGGAAGGGTGGAAATACCATATATTTT CASSATGKGGNTIYF
TRBJ1-6 TRBV14 - - TGTGCCAGCAGCAGTGACTGGGGAGGTTCACCCCTCCACTTT CASSSDWGGSPLHF
TRBJ2-2 TRBV19 - - TGTGCCACTTCCGGGCCTTACACCGGGGAGCTGTTTTTT CATSGPYTGELFF
TRBJ1-2 TRBV30 once - TGTGCCTGGAGTGTCGAAGGAGATAGTGGCTACACCTTC CAWSVEGDSGYTF
TRBJ1-1 TRBV2 - - TGTGCCAGCAGTGAACGTGGGATGAACACTGAAGCTTTCTTT CASSERGMNTEAFF
TRBJ2-7 TRBV4-3 - - TGCGCCAGCAGCCAAGGGGCGGGCTACGAGCAGTACTTC CASSQGAGYEQYF
TRBJ2-3 TRBV19 - TRBD2 TGTGCCAGTAGTATAACGGGACTAGCGGCTAGCACAGATACGCAGTATTTT CASSITGLAASTDTQYF
TRBJ1-5 TRBV6-6 - TRBD1 TGTGCCAGCAGACCATCGGACAGGCTCAATCAGCCCCAGCATTTT CASRPSDRLNQPQHF
TRBJ2-2 TRBV5-6 - - TGTGCCAGCAGCTGGAGGACGGACTACACCGGGGAGCTGTTTTTT CASSWRTDYTGELFF
TRBJ2-7 TRBV28 - - TGTGCCACAGGTGGGGGGTTATACGAGCAGTACTTC CATGGGLYEQYF